This T cell receptor (beta chain) appears in the sequencing data of a study of blood T cell repertoires in COVID-19. Study-level background: Samples representing acute and convalescent COVID-19 were sourced from the United States, Italy and Spain. T cells, B-cell-depleted T cells, or PBMCs supplied cDNA or gDNA.

As handled by the study authors: Reference gene primer amplification yielded estimated nucleated cell counts. Libraries were prepared by immunoSEQ multiplex PCR; TCRdb keeps only in-frame clonotypes and omits some of them. That table gives V, J and clone size, and the DNA gave D and trimming. The sample has some 96,000 clones, about 86% seen once. The TCR sequence derives from a human donor in a cohort sampled during active COVID-19. Sequencing input: peripheral blood.

This CDR3 is CASSPLLAKNIQYF. CDR3 bases: TGTGCCAGCAGTCCCCTCCTAGCCAAAAACATTCAGTACTTC. This rearrangement joins TRBV6-6 to TRBJ2-4; no firm D call. Trimming took off 5 bases at V and 0 bases at J, with 8 bases between the two ends. Germline V gives CDR1 MNHNY, CDR2 SVGAGI (reference sequence). This CDR3 is built from 14 residues.